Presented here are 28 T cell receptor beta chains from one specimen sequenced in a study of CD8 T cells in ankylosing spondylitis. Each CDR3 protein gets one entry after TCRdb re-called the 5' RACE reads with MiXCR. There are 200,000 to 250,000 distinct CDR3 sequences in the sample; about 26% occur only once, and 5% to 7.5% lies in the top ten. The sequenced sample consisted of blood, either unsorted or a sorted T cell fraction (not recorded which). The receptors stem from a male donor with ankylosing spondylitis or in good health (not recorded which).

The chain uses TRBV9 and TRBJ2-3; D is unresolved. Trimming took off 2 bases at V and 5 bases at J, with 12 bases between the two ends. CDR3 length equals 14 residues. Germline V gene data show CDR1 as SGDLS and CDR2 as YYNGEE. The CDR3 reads CASSVSTVRDTQYF. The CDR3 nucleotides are TGTGCCAGCAGCGTCTCGACCGTGAGAGATACGCAGTATTTT.

The CDR3 here is CARPPCRETQYF. For the CDR3, the DNA is TGTGCCAGGCCCCCTTGTAGGGAGACCCAGTACTTC. The J gene is TRBJ2-5, the V gene TRBV7-2; D remains unclear. This CDR3 has 12 amino acids. Germline-derived CDR1 and CDR2 are SGHTA and FQGNSA. The V and J ends lost 9 bases and 5 bases respectively, with 13 bases between them.

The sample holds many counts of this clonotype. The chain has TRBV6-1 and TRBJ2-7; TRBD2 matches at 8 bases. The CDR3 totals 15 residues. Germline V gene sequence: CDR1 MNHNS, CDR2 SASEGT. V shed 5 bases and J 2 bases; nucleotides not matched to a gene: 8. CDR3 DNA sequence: TGTGCCAGCAGTCGGGAACCGGGACTAGCCTACGAGCAGTACTTC. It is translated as CASSREPGLAYEQYF.

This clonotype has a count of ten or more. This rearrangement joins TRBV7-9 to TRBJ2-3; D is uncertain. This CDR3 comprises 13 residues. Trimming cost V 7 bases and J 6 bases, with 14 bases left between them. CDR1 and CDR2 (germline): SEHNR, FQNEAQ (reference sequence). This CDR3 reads CASTLLGLDTQYF. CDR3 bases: TGTGCCAGCACCCTATTAGGTTTGGATACGCAGTATTTT.

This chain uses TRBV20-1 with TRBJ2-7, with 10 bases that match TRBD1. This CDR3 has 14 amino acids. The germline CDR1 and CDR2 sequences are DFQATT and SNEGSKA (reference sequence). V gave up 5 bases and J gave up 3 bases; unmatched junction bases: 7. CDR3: CSAYPGQGIYEQYF. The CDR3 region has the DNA TGCAGTGCTTACCCGGGACAGGGGATCTACGAGCAGTACTTC.

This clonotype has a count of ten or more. Here the CDR3 reads CASSFAGGYGYTF. CDR3 DNA: TGTGCCAGCAGCTTCGCCGGGGGTTATGGCTACACCTTC. The V call is TRBV11-3, the J call TRBJ1-2; D possibly corresponds to TRBD1 (5 bases). From germline, CDR1 is SGHNT and CDR2 YENEEA. The CDR3 covers 13 residues. The V end was cut by 3 bases, the J end by 5 bases, with 10 bases between.

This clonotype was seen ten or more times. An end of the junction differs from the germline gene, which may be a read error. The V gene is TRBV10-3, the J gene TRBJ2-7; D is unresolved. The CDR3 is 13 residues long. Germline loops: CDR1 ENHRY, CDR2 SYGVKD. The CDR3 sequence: CAIRGASKGRFGF. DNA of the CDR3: TGTGCCATCAGGGGTGCGTCGAAGGGAAGGTTCGGATTC.

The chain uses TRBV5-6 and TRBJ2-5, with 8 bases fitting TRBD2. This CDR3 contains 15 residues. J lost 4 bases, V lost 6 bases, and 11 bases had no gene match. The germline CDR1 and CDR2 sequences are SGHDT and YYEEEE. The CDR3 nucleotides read TGTGCCAGCACCACGGGACTAGAGCCGGGAGAGACCCAGTACTTC. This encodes CASTTGLEPGETQYF. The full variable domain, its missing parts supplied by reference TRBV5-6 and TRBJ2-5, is DAGVTQSPTHLIKTRGQQVTLRCSPKSGHDTVSWYQQALGQGPQFIFQYYEEEERQRGNFPDRFSGHQFPNYSSELNVNALLLGDSALYLCASTTGLEPGETQYFGPGTRLLVL.

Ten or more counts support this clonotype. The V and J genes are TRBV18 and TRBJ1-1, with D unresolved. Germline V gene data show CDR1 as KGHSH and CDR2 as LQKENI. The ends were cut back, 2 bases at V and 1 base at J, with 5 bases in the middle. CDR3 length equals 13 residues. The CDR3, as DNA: TGTGCCAGCTCACCAACGGCGAACACTGAAGCTTTCTTT. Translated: CASSPTANTEAFF. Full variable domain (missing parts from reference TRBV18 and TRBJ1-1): NAGVMQNPRHLVRRRGQEARLRCSPMKGHSHVYWYRQLPEEGLKFMVYLQKENIIDESGMPKERFSAEFPKEGPSILRIQQVVRGDSAAYFCASSPTANTEAFFGQGTRLTVV.

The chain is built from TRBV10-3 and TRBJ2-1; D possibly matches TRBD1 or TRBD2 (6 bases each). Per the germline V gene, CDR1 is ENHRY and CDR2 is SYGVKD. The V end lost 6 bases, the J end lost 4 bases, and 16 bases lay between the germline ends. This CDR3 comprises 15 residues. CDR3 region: CAIRSGAGTYNEQFF. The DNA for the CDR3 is TGTGCCATCAGGTCGGGGGCCGGTACATACAATGAGCAGTTCTTC.

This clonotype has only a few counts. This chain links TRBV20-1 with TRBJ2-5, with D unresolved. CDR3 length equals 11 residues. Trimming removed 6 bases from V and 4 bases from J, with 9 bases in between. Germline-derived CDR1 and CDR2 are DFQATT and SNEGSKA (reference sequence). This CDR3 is CSALVGETQYF. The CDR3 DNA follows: TGCAGTGCCTTAGTTGGAGAGACCCAGTACTTC.

The CDR3 bases are TGCAGCGTTGTTAAGCTCTTTCGGGAGAAGTCCTACAATGAGCAGTTCTTC. Amino acids: CSVVKLFREKSYNEQFF. The chain carries TRBV29-1 and TRBJ2-1; D might be TRBD2 (6 bases). CDR3 length equals 17 residues. The germline V and J ends were trimmed by 4 bases and 1 base, with 20 bases remaining between them. Per germline, CDR1 SQVTM and CDR2 ANQGSEA.

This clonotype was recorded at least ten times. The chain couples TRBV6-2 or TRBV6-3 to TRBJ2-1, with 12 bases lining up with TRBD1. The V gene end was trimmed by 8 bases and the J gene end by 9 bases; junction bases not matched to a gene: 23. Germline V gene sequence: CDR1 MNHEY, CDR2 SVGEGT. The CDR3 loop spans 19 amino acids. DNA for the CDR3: TGTGCCAGCGTGAGTCCGGGACAGGGGGCTAGCGGGAGACTCGGTGAGCAGTTCTTC. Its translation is CASVSPGQGASGRLGEQFF.

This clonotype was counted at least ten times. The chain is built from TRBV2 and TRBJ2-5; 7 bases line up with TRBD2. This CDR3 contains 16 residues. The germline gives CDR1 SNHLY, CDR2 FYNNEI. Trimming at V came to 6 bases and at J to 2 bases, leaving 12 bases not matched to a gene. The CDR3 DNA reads TGTGCCAGCAGCTCGGATCATCTGGGACTACAAGAGACCCAGTACTTC. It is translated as CASSSDHLGLQETQYF.

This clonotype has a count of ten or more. CDR3 protein: CSAPDRAISPGANVLTF. In nucleotides, the CDR3 is TGCAGTGCCCCGGACAGGGCAATCTCTCCTGGGGCCAACGTCCTGACTTTC. The rearrangement links TRBV20-1 to TRBJ2-6; TRBD1 matches 8 bases. The CDR3 is 17 residues long. V shed 6 bases, J shed 2 bases, and the junction held 12 bases outside the gene matches. CDR1 and CDR2 from the germline V gene are DFQATT and SNEGSKA (reference sequence).

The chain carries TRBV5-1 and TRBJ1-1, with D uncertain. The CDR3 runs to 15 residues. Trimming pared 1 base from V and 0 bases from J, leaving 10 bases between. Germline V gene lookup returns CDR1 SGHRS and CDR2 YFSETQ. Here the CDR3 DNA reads TGCGCCAGCAGCTTGAGATCAGGAATGAACACTGAAGCTTTCTTT. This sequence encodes CASSLRSGMNTEAFF.

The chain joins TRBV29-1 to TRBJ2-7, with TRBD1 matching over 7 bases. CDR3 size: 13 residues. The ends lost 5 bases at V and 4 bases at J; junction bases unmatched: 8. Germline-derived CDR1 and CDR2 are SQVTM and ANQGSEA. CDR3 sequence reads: CSVSKGAIYEQYF. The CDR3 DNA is TGCAGCGTTAGTAAGGGGGCGATATACGAGCAGTACTTC.

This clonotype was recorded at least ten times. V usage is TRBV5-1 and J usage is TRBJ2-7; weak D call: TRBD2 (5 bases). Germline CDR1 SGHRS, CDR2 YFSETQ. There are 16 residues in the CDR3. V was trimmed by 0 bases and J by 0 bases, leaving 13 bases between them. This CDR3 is CASSLDGVATSYEQYF. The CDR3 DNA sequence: TGCGCCAGCAGCTTGGATGGGGTAGCGACCTCCTACGAGCAGTACTTC.

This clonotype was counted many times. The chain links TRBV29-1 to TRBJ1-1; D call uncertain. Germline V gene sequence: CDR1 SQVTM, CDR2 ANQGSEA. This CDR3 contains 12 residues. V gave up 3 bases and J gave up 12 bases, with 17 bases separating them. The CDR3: CSVDQKATRSFF. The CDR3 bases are TGCAGCGTTGACCAGAAGGCAACTCGGTCTTTCTTT. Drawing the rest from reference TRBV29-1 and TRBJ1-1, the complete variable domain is SAVISQKPSRDICQRGTSLTIQCQVDSQVTMMFWYRQQPGQSLTLIATANQGSEATYESGFVIDKFPISRPNLTFSTLTVSNMSPEDSSIYLCSVDQKATRSFFGQGTRLTVV.

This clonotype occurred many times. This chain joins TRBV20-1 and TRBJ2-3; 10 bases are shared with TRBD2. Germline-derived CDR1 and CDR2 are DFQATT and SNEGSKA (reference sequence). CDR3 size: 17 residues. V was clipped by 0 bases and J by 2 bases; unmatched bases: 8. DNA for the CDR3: TGCAGTGCTAGAGACCCCCTAGCGGGAGTTTTCACAGATACGCAGTATTTT. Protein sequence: CSARDPLAGVFTDTQYF.

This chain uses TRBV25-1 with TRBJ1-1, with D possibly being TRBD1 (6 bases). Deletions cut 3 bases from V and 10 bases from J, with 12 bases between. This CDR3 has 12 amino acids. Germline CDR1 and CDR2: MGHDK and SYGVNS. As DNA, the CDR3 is TGTGCCAGCAGTGAGCAGGGGTTGCTAGCTTTCTTT. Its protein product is CASSEQGLLAFF.

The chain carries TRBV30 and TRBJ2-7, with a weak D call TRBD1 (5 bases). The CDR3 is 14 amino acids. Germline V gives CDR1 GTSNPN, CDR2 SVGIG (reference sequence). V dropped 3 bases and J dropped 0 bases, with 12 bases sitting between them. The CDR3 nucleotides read TGTGCCTGGAGCCGGCAGGGTAGCTCCTACGAGCAGTACTTC. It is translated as CAWSRQGSSYEQYF.

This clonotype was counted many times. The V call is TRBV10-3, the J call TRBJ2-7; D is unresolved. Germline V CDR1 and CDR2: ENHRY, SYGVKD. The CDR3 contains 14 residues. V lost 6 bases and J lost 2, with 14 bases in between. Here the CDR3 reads CAISHPTGPYEQYF. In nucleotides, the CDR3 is TGTGCCATCAGCCACCCGACTGGACCCTACGAGCAGTACTTC.

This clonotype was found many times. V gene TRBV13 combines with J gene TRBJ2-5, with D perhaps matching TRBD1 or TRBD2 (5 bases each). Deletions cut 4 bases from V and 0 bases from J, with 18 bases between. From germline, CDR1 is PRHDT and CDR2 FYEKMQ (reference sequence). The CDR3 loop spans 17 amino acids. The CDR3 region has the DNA TGTGCCAGCAGCTCTCAACCGGGACGGTGGTACCAAGAGACCCAGTACTTC. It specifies CASSSQPGRWYQETQYF.

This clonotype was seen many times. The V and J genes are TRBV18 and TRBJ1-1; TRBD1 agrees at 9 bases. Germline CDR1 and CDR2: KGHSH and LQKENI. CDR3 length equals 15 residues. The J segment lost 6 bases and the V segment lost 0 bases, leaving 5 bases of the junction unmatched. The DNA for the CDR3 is TGTGCCAGCTCACCACCGAACAGGGGGCCGGCTGAAGCTTTCTTT. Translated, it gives CASSPPNRGPAEAFF.

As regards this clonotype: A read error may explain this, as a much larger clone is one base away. CDR3 protein: CSAYGQGETQYF. CDR3 DNA sequence: TGCAGTGCTTATGGACAGGGAGAGACCCAGTACTTC. J is TRBJ2-5 and V is TRBV20-1; 8 positions match TRBD1. Germline-derived CDR1 and CDR2 are DFQATT and SNEGSKA (reference sequence). V trimming: 5 bases; J trimming: 4 bases; junction bases outside the gene matches: 3. The CDR3 runs to 12 residues.

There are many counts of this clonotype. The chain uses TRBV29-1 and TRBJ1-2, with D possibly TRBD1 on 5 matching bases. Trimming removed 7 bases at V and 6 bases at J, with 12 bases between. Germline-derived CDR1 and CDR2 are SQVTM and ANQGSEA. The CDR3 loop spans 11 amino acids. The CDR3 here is CSGQGGNGYTF. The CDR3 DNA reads TGCAGCGGCCAGGGCGGGAATGGCTACACCTTC.

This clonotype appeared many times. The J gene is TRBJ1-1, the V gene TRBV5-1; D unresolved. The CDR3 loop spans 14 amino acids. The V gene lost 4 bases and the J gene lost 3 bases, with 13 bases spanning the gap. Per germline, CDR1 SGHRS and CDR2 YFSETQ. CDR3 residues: CASSPPPGYTEAFF. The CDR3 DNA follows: TGCGCCAGCAGCCCGCCCCCAGGATACACTGAAGCTTTCTTT.